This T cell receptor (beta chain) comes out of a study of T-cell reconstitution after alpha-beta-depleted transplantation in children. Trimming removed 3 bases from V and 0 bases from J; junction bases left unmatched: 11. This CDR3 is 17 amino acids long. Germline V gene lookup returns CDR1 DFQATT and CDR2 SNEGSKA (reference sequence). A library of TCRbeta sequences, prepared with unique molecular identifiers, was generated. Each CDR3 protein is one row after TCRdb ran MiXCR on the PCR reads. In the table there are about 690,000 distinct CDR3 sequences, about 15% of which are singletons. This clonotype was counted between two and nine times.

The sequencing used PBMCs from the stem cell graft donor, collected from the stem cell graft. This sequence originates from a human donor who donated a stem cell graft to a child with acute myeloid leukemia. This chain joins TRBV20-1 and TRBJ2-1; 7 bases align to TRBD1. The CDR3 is CSARALSGTASYNEQFF. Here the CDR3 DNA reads TGCAGTGCTAGGGCCCTATCCGGGACAGCCTCCTACAATGAGCAGTTCTTC.